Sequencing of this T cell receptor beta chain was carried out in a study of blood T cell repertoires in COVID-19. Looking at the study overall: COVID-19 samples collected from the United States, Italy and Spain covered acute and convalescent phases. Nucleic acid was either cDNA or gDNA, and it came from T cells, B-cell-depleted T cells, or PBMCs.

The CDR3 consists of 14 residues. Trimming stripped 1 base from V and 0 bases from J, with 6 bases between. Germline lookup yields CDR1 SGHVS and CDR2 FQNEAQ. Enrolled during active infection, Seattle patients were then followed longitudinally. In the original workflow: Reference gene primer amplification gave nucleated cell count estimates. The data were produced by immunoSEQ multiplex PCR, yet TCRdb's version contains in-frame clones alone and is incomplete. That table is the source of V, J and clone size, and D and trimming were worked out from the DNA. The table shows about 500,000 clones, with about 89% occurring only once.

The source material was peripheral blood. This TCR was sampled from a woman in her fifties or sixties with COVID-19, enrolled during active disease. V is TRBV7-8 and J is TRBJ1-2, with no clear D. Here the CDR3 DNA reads TGTGCCAGCAGCTTAGATACGGCTAACTATGGCTACACCTTC. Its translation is CASSLDTANYGYTF.